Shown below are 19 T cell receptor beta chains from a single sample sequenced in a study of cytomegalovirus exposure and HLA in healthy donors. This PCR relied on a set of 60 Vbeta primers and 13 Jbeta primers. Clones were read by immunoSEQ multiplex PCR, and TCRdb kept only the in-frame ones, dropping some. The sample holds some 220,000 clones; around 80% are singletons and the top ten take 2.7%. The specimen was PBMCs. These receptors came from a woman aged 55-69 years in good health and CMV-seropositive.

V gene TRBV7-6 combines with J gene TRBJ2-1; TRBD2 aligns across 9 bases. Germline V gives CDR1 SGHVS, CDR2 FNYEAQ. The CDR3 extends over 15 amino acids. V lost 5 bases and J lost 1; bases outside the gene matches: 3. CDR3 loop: CASSPTSGSYNEQFF. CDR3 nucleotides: TGTGCCAGCAGCCCGACTAGCGGATCCTACAATGAGCAGTTCTTC.

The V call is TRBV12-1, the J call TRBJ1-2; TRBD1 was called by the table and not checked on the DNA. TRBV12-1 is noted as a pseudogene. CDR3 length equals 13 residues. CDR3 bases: TGTGCCAGCAGCTTTAGGGGGCGGGGTGGCTACACCTTC. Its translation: CASSFRGRGGYTF.

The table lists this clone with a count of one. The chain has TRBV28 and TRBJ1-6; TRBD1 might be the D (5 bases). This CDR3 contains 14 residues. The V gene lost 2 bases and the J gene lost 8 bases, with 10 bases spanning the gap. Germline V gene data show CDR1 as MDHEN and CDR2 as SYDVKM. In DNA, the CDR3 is TGTGCCAGCAGTTTAGGCAGGGCGGATTCACCCCTCCACTTT. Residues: CASSLGRADSPLHF.

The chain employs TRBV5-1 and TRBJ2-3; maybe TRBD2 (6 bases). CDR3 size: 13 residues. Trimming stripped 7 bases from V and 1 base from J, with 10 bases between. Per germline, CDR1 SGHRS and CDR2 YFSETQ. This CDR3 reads CASRGGGTDTQYF. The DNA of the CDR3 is TGCGCCAGCCGAGGAGGGGGCACAGATACGCAGTATTTT. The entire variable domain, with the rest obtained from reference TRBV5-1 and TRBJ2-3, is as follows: KAGVTQTPRYLIKTRGQQVTLSCSPISGHRSVSWYQQTPGQGLQFLFEYFSETQRNKGNFPGRFSGRQFSNSRSEMNVSTLELGDSALYLCASRGGGTDTQYFGPGTRLTVL.

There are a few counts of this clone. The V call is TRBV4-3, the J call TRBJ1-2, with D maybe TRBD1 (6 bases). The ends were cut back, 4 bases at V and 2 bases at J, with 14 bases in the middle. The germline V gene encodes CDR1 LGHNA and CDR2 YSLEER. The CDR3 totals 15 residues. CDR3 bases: TGCGCCAGCAGCCCTGGGAGCAGGGGCAACTATGGCTACACCTTC. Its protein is CASSPGSRGNYGYTF.

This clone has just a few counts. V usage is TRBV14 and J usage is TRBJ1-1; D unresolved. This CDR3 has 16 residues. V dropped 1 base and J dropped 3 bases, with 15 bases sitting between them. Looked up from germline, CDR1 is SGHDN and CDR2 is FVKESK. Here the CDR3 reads CASSQGQQAIYTEAFF. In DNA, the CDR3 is TGTGCCAGCAGCCAAGGTCAGCAGGCGATATACACTGAAGCTTTCTTT.

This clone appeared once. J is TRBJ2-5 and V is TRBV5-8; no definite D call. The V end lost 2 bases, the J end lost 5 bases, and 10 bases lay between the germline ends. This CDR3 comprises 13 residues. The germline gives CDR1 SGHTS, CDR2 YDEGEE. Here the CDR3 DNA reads TGTGCCAGCAGCTTTCCGGGTCGGGAGACCCAGTACTTC. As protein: CASSFPGRETQYF. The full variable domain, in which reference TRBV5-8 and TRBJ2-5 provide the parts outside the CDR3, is EAGVTQSPTHLIKTRGQQATLRCSPISGHTSVYWYQQALGLGLQFLLWYDEGEERNRGNFPPRFSGRQFPNYSSELNVNALELEDSALYLCASSFPGRETQYFGPGTRLLVL.

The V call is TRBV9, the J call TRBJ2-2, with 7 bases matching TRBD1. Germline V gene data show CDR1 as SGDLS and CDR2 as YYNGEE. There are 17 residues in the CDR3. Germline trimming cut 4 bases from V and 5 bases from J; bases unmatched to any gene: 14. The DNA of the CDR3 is TGTGCCAGCAGCCCGATTAGGGACAGAAGAGATACCGGGGAGCTGTTTTTT. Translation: CASSPIRDRRDTGELFF.

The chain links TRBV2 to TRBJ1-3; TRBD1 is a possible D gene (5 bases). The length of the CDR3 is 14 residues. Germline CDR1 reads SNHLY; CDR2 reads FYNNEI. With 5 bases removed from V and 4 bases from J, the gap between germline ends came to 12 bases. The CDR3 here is CASSPQGGGNTIYF. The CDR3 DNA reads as TGTGCCAGCAGTCCCCAGGGTGGCGGAAACACCATATATTTT.

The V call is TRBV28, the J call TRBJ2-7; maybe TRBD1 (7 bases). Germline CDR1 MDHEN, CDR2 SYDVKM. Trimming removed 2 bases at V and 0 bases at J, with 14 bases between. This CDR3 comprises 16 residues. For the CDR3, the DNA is TGTGCCAGCAGTTTAGCGTCAGGGGGGACCTCCTACGAGCAGTACTTC. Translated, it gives CASSLASGGTSYEQYF.

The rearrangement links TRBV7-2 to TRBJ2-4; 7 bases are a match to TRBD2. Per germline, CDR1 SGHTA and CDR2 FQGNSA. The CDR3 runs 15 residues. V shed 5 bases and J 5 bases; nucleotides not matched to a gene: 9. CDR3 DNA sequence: TGTGCCAGCAGCCCGCGATCGCTAGCGGAAAACATTCAGTACTTC. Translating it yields CASSPRSLAENIQYF. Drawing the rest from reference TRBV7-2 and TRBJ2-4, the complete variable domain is GAGVSQSPSNKVTEKGKDVELRCDPISGHTALYWYRQSLGQGLEFLIYFQGNSAPDKSGLPSDRFSAERTGGSVSTLTIQRTQQEDSAVYLCASSPRSLAENIQYFGAGTRLSVL.

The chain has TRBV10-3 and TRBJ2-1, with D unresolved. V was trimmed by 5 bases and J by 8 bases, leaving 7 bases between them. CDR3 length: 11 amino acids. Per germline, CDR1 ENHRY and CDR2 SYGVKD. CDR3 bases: TGTGCCATCAGTAATAGCTATGAGCAGTTCTTC. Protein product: CAISNSYEQFF.

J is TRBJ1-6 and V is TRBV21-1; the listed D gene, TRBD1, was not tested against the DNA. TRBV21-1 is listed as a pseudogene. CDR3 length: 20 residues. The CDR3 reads CASSNPRGPRPGIYNSPLHF. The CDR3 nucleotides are TGTGCCAGCAGCAACCCTAGGGGGCCTAGACCGGGGATATATAATTCACCCCTCCACTTT.

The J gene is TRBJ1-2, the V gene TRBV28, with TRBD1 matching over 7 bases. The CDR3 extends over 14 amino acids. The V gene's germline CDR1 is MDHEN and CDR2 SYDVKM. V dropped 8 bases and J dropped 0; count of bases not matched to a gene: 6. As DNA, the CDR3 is TGTGCCAGCTGCCCGGGACAGCCTAACTATGGCTACACCTTC. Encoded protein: CASCPGQPNYGYTF.

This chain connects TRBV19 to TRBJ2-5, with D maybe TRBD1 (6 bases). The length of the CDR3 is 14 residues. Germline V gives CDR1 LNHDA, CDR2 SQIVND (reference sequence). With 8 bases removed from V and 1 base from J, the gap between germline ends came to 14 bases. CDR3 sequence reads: CASGDRGSQETQYF. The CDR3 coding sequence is TGTGCCAGTGGGGATAGGGGGTCCCAAGAGACCCAGTACTTC.

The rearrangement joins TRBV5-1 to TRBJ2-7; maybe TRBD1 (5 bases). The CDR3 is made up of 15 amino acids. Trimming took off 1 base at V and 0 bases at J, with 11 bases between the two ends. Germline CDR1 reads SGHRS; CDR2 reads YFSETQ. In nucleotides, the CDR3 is TGCGCCAGCAGCTTGCCCCAGACAGCCTCCTACGAGCAGTACTTC. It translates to CASSLPQTASYEQYF. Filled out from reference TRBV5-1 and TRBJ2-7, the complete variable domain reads KAGVTQTPRYLIKTRGQQVTLSCSPISGHRSVSWYQQTPGQGLQFLFEYFSETQRNKGNFPGRFSGRQFSNSRSEMNVSTLELGDSALYLCASSLPQTASYEQYFGPGTRLTVT.

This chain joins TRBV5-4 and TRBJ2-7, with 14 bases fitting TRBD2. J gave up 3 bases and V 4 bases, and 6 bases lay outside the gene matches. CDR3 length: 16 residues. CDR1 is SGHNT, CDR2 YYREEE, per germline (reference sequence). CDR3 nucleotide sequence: TGTGCCAGCAGCCCCGGGACTAGCGGGAGACACTACGAGCAGTACTTC. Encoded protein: CASSPGTSGRHYEQYF.

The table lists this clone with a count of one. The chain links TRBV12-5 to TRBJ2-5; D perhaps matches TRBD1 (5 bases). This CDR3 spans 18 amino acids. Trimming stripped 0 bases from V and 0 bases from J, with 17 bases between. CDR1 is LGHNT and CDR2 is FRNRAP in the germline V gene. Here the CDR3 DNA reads TGTGCTAGTGGTTTGGTACAAGGGGCGATTAGTTACCAAGAGACCCAGTACTTC. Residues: CASGLVQGAISYQETQYF.

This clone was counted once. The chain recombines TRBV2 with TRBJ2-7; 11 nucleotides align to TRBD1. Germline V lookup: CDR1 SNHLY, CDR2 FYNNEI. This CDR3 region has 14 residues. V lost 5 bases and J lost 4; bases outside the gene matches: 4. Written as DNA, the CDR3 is TGTGCCAGCAGTCTGGACAGGGGGCAATACGAGCAGTACTTC. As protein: CASSLDRGQYEQYF.